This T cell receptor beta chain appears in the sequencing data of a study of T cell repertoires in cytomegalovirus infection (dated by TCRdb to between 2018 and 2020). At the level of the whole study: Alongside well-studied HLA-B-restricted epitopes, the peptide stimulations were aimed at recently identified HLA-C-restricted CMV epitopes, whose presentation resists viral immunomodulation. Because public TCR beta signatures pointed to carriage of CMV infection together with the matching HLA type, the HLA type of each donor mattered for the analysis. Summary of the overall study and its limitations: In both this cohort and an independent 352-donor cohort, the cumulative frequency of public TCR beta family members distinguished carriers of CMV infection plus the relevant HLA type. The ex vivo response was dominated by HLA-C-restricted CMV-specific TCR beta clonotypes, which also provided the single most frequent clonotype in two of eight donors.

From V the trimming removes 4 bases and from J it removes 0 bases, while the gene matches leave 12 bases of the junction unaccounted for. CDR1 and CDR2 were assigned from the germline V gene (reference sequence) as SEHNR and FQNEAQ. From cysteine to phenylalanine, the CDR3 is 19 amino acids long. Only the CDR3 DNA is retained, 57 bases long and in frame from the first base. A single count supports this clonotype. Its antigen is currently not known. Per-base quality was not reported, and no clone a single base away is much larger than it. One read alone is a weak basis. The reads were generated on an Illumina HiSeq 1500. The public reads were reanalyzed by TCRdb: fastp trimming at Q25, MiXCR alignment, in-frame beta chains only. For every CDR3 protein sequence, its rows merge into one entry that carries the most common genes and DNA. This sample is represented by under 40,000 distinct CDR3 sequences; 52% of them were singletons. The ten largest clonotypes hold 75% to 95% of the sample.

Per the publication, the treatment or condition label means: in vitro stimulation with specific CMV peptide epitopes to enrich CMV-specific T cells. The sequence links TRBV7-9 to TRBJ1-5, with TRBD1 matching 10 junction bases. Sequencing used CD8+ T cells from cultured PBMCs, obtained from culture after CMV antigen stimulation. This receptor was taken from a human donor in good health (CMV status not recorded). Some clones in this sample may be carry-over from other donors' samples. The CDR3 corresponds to CASSSEAGTGVISNQPQHF. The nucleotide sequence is TGTGCCAGCAGCTCGGAAGCCGGGACAGGGGTGATTAGCAATCAGCCCCAGCATTTT.